The clone carrying this T cell receptor beta chain was counted a few times. The data were taken from a study of T-cell memory formation after mild COVID-19. TCRdb independently ran MiXCR on the 5' RACE reads; one entry per CDR3 protein. Among around 440,000 distinct CDR3 sequences, around a sixth were seen once, and the ten largest hold roughly an eighth. The CDR3 loop spans 14 amino acids. Germline CDR1 reads SGHRS; CDR2 reads YFSETQ. Trimming removed 1 base from V and 3 bases from J, with 7 bases in between. V usage is TRBV5-1 and J usage is TRBJ2-2; the D gene is possibly TRBD1 (5 bases). Source material: PBMCs or a T cell subset sorted from them (not recorded which). This sequence originates from an adult woman who had mild COVID-19 (a few samples of this study predate the infection). Cell type and time point are not known. The CDR3 protein is CASSLTGYTGELFF. CDR3 nucleotides: TGCGCCAGCAGCTTGACAGGTTACACCGGGGAGCTGTTTTTT.